These T cell receptor beta chains were read from a single sample in a study of vaccination and CD4 T cells after COVID-19. Their antigens remain unidentified. Via MiXCR, TCRdb re-called the PCR reads, giving one row per CDR3 protein. This table holds about 15,000 distinct CDR3 sequences, more than 35% found once. Sequencing was performed on CD4+ T cells from blood, cultured in vitro, taken before SARS-CoV-2 vaccination. All receptors derive from a human donor who had recovered from COVID-19. Both conserved end residues are part of each CDR3.

j_gene	v_gene	CDR3aa
TRBJ2-7	TRBV28	CASSFEGRVSYEQYF
TRBJ1-5	TRBV20-1	CSARDRVRDVFLPQHF
TRBJ1-1	TRBV4-1	CASSQDNDSRGTEAFF
TRBJ1-1	TRBV20-1	CSAQEGPRPKTEAFF
TRBJ1-2	TRBV28	CASSLDQGGYTF
TRBJ1-1	TRBV6-5	CASSYDRGGSGTEAFF
TRBJ1-1	TRBV9	CASSVVGGETEAFF
TRBJ2-5	TRBV29-1	CSVGSSGETQYF
TRBJ2-2	TRBV20-1	CSAVGDRGRPGELFF
TRBJ1-5	TRBV7-2	CASSLLAGTNQPQHF
TRBJ2-5	TRBV19	CASSRGQGGQTQYF
TRBJ2-1	TRBV7-9	CASSLPSDRAGYNEQFF
TRBJ1-1	TRBV11-2	CASSLATGHTEAFF
NA	TRBV6-2/TRBV6-3	CASGPGTPEGAQYF
TRBJ2-7	TRBV5-6	CASSIRVGTVSYEQYF
TRBJ2-2	TRBV7-2	CASSFGQHTGELFF
TRBJ1-6	TRBV4-3	CASSQDSVGDSPLHF
TRBJ2-3	TRBV11-3	CASSFVPGPGGTQYF
TRBJ1-5	TRBV7-2	CASSGQGNGNQPQHF
TRBJ1-2	TRBV2	CASTDTGGYGYTF
TRBJ1-2	TRBV6-1	CASSDAGANGYTF
TRBJ1-1	TRBV10-1	CASSESGLKEAFF
TRBJ2-7	TRBV7-2	CASSSRTSTHEQYF
TRBJ1-1	TRBV11-2	CASSPRDREEAFF
TRBJ1-2	TRBV19	CASSIAPGSYTF
TRBJ2-3	TRBV7-8	CASSLVENTDTQYF
TRBJ2-3	TRBV10-1	CASSSKRASGGSTDTQYF
TRBJ2-1	TRBV28	CASSFPGGGHNEQFF
TRBJ1-3	TRBV19	CASSIGLNTIYF
TRBJ1-5	TRBV20-1	CSASLGTDSQPQHF
TRBJ2-1	TRBV10-3	CAISDLGRERYNEQFF